This is a list of T cell receptor beta chains from one sample in a study of blood T cell repertoires in COVID-19. Profiled with immunoSEQ multiplex PCR; TCRdb holds only in-frame clones, not every one. This table has roughly 130,000 clones, around 83% appearing once. Sequenced material: peripheral blood. Receptors were obtained from a woman older than 75 with acute or convalescent COVID-19. The CDR3 runs from the conserved cysteine through the conserved F or W. Size is omitted from some rows. Given values are once, few, many or a class for expanded clones.

v_gene: TRBV6-5
abundance: .
j_gene: TRBJ2-1
CDR3aa: CASRHRDRDNEQFF

v_gene: TRBV11-2
abundance: .
j_gene: TRBJ2-7
CDR3aa: CASSPQAGSGGENCPEQYF

v_gene: TRBV4-2
abundance: .
j_gene: TRBJ1-4
CDR3aa: CASSHSGLEKNEKLFF

v_gene: TRBV15
abundance: .
j_gene: TRBJ1-3
CDR3aa: CATSRDGTGVGNTIYF

v_gene: TRBV6-5
abundance: .
j_gene: TRBJ1-3
CDR3aa: CASSLTGNSGNTIYF

v_gene: TRBV10-3
abundance: few
j_gene: TRBJ2-2
CDR3aa: CAIPTSGGVNTGELFF

v_gene: TRBV5-1
abundance: few
j_gene: TRBJ2-7
CDR3aa: CASSLSSFYEQYF

v_gene: TRBV19
abundance: once
j_gene: TRBJ2-3
CDR3aa: CASSIMSPDTQYF

v_gene: TRBV13
abundance: .
j_gene: TRBJ1-2
CDR3aa: CASSLGASNYGYTF

v_gene: TRBV5-1
abundance: .
j_gene: TRBJ1-4
CDR3aa: CASRPGQGGKLFF

v_gene: TRBV9
abundance: many
j_gene: TRBJ1-1
CDR3aa: CASSADGNSEAFF

v_gene: TRBV5-1
abundance: once
j_gene: TRBJ2-1
CDR3aa: CASSYGTSGGAAYNEQFF

v_gene: TRBV5-6
abundance: .
j_gene: TRBJ2-7
CDR3aa: CASSLGTGAPYEQYF

v_gene: TRBV13
abundance: .
j_gene: TRBJ1-1
CDR3aa: CASSSFRDTEAFF

v_gene: TRBV4-1
abundance: .
j_gene: TRBJ2-1
CDR3aa: CASSQGWGAGEQFF

v_gene: TRBV20-1
abundance: .
j_gene: TRBJ2-4
CDR3aa: CSEAGVNIQYF

v_gene: TRBV6-5
abundance: .
j_gene: TRBJ1-1
CDR3aa: CASSPRQGSTEAFF

v_gene: TRBV5-6
abundance: once
j_gene: TRBJ2-7
CDR3aa: CASSRWRDRSSYEQYF

v_gene: TRBV10-3
abundance: .
j_gene: TRBJ1-2
CDR3aa: CAISTGGTYGYTF

v_gene: TRBV5-4
abundance: .
j_gene: TRBJ1-5
CDR3aa: CASSLQGVNQPQHF

v_gene: TRBV7-8
abundance: .
j_gene: TRBJ1-1
CDR3aa: CASSSQGGNTEAFF

v_gene: TRBV15
abundance: .
j_gene: TRBJ1-3
CDR3aa: CATSREGGYSGNTIYF

v_gene: TRBV5-6
abundance: once
j_gene: TRBJ2-3
CDR3aa: CASSLASPRDTQYF

v_gene: TRBV6-5
abundance: .
j_gene: TRBJ1-2
CDR3aa: CASSYGRGRGYTF

v_gene: TRBV5-5
abundance: .
j_gene: TRBJ2-7
CDR3aa: CASSRSGTGMSYEQYF

v_gene: TRBV7-3
abundance: .
j_gene: TRBJ2-1
CDR3aa: CASSSARLNEQFF

v_gene: TRBV9
abundance: .
j_gene: TRBJ1-5
CDR3aa: CASNPTGDNQPQHF

v_gene: TRBV10-1
abundance: .
j_gene: TRBJ1-2
CDR3aa: CASSEYRDANYGYTF

v_gene: TRBV30
abundance: .
j_gene: TRBJ1-1
CDR3aa: CAWTPRGLNTEAFF

v_gene: TRBV9
abundance: .
j_gene: TRBJ2-5
CDR3aa: CASSGRGGHETQYF

v_gene: TRBV5-1
abundance: .
j_gene: TRBJ2-1
CDR3aa: CASNPRGAHDNEQFF

v_gene: TRBV19
abundance: .
j_gene: TRBJ1-5
CDR3aa: CASSDPGSNQPQHF

v_gene: TRBV3-1/TRBV3-2
abundance: .
j_gene: TRBJ1-1
CDR3aa: CASSQEDAHEAFF

v_gene: TRBV2
abundance: few
j_gene: TRBJ1-5
CDR3aa: CASSEQGRGLQPQHF

v_gene: TRBV19
abundance: .
j_gene: TRBJ1-3
CDR3aa: CGTRQVSGNTIYF

v_gene: TRBV7-9
abundance: .
j_gene: TRBJ1-6
CDR3aa: CASSISSSYNSPLHF

v_gene: TRBV6-5
abundance: .
j_gene: TRBJ1-1
CDR3aa: CASSYSNRGPEAFF

v_gene: TRBV7-9
abundance: few
j_gene: TRBJ1-1
CDR3aa: CASSTHPPTEAFF

v_gene: TRBV25-1
abundance: .
j_gene: TRBJ2-7
CDR3aa: CASSTAGSIYEQYF

v_gene: TRBV5-1
abundance: few
j_gene: TRBJ1-4
CDR3aa: CASSPSASVGDEKLFF

v_gene: TRBV2
abundance: .
j_gene: TRBJ1-6
CDR3aa: CASNPGQGDSPLHF

v_gene: TRBV14
abundance: .
j_gene: TRBJ1-2
CDR3aa: CASSQRGYGYTF

v_gene: TRBV7-9
abundance: .
j_gene: TRBJ1-3
CDR3aa: CASSLGSGGRNTIYF

v_gene: TRBV19
abundance: .
j_gene: TRBJ2-5
CDR3aa: CASSRTSGGVETQYF

v_gene: TRBV7-3
abundance: once
j_gene: TRBJ2-7
CDR3aa: CASSPTGAGITYEQYF

v_gene: TRBV29-1
abundance: .
j_gene: TRBJ2-3
CDR3aa: CSVKTGADTQYF

v_gene: TRBV6-5
abundance: few
j_gene: TRBJ2-2
CDR3aa: CASSYSTNPGELFF

v_gene: TRBV7-9
abundance: .
j_gene: TRBJ1-4
CDR3aa: CASTQRTGEEKLFF

v_gene: TRBV11-2
abundance: .
j_gene: TRBJ1-1
CDR3aa: CASSLYRQVEKFF

v_gene: TRBV19
abundance: .
j_gene: TRBJ1-5
CDR3aa: CASSRTGGQPQHF

v_gene: TRBV19
abundance: .
j_gene: TRBJ2-7
CDR3aa: CASSVQGASSYEQYF

v_gene: TRBV5-1
abundance: .
j_gene: TRBJ1-2
CDR3aa: CASSLGYGQDVYGYTF

v_gene: TRBV30
abundance: .
j_gene: TRBJ2-1
CDR3aa: CAWNDRAGEQFF

v_gene: TRBV14
abundance: .
j_gene: TRBJ1-2
CDR3aa: CASSQAPSYGYTF

v_gene: TRBV5-4
abundance: .
j_gene: TRBJ2-1
CDR3aa: CASSFKGGPLSSYNEQFF